This TCR beta chain is from a study of blood T cell repertoires in COVID-19. Turning to the study itself: In each case, the material was cDNA or gDNA derived from T cells, B-cell-depleted T cells, or PBMCs.

TCRdb's copy holds only in-frame clones and misses some; the assay was immunoSEQ multiplex PCR. Of about 220,000 clones detected, approximately 86% appear once; the ten largest clones hold roughly 15%. Adults between about 18 and 95 years of age took part from fewer than 30 US areas. The sequencing input was PBMCs or T cells enriched from blood (not recorded which). This sequence originates from a woman between 50 and 59 years old with acute COVID-19.

DNA for the CDR3: TGTGCCAGCAGCTTAGAGGCAGGGGTCAATCAGCCCCAGCATTTT. Translated, it gives CASSLEAGVNQPQHF. This chain uses TRBV7-2 with TRBJ1-5; D is perhaps TRBD1 (6 bases). From germline, CDR1 is SGHTA and CDR2 FQGNSA. The V and J ends lost 1 base and 3 bases respectively, with 10 bases between them. The CDR3 sequence is 15 residues long.